Included here is one T cell receptor (beta chain) sequence, with context. Its antigen is currently unknown. Looked up from germline, CDR1 is SGHRS and CDR2 is YFSETQ. This CDR3 contains 16 residues. J was trimmed by 3 bases and V by 4 bases; bases with no gene match: 10. The sample originates from a study of OX40 agonist ivuxolimab in advanced cancers. For the study at large: Intravenous ivuxolimab was administered to patients every 2 weeks at 0.01 to 10 mg/kg. A history of anti-PD-1, anti-PD-L1 or anti-CTLA-4 therapy was acceptable, and approximately 40% had some. Study-wide results and limits: With doses of 0.1-3.0 mg/kg, partial responders showed among the lowest clonal expansion. CD4+ and CD8+ T cells in blood underwent clonal expansion by week 6 at 0.1 to 3.0 mg/kg.

TCRdb's copy holds only in-frame clones and misses some; the assay was immunoSEQ multiplex PCR. The sample records about 64,000 clones, roughly 80% being singletons. The chain is built from TRBV5-1 and TRBJ2-5; TRBD2 matches at 9 bases. The material sequenced was CD4+ or CD8+ T cells sorted from blood, taken in a trial of the OX40 agonist ivuxolimab. This TCR was sampled from an adult with an advanced solid tumor such as melanoma, head and neck, liver or kidney cancer. CDR3 residues: CASSIGVAGVKETQYF. As DNA, the CDR3 is TGCGCCAGCAGCATCGGGGTAGCGGGAGTGAAAGAGACCCAGTACTTC.